This passage covers 22 T cell receptor beta chains from one sample sequenced in a study of shared clonotypes between healthy human individuals. Some clones are missing from TCRdb's copy, which holds only in-frame ones; the method was immunoSEQ multiplex PCR. The sample carries about 2.4 million clones, approximately 90% recorded once. Sequencing was performed on naive CD4+ T cells sorted from blood. The sample's subset: CD45RA+ positively selected. The receptors come from a young man in good health.

This chain uses TRBV28 with TRBJ1-2; D is ambiguous. Germline V gives CDR1 MDHEN, CDR2 SYDVKM. V gave up 2 bases and J gave up 10 bases, with 8 bases separating them. The CDR3 is made up of 11 amino acids. CDR3 nucleotide sequence: TGTGCCAGCAGTTTAAGGGTGTACTACACCTTC. Amino acid sequence: CASSLRVYYTF.

This clone was detected a few times. The chain links TRBV2 to TRBJ1-1, with a weak D call TRBD1 (6 bases). CDR3 size: 13 residues. Germline values: CDR1 SNHLY, CDR2 FYNNEI. Trimming took off 7 bases at V and 5 bases at J, with 14 bases between the two ends. The CDR3 here is CASMEGEGTEAFF. CDR3 in DNA: TGTGCCAGCATGGAGGGGGAGGGGACTGAAGCTTTCTTT. The complete variable domain, with remaining parts taken from reference TRBV2 and TRBJ1-1, reads EPEVTQTPSHQVTQMGQEVILRCVPISNHLYFYWYRQILGQKVEFLVSFYNNEISEKSEIFDDQFSVERPDGSNFTLKIRSTKLEDSAMYFCASMEGEGTEAFFGQGTRLTVV.

The J gene is TRBJ1-4, the V gene TRBV28, with D hard to call. The V gene lost 1 base and the J gene lost 9 bases, with 15 bases spanning the gap. Germline V CDR1 and CDR2: MDHEN, SYDVKM. The CDR3 is made up of 15 amino acids. The DNA for the CDR3 is TGTGCCAGCAGTTTATTCTTAGGCAGCGGGAAAAAACTGTTTTTT. Protein: CASSLFLGSGKKLFF.

The rearrangement links TRBV9 to TRBJ1-2; a possible D gene is TRBD1 (5 bases). The CDR3 is 15 amino acids. Trimming took off 0 bases at V and 4 bases at J, with 13 bases between the two ends. Looked up from germline, CDR1 is SGDLS and CDR2 is YYNGEE. This CDR3 reads CASSVGSGGGYGYTF. DNA for the CDR3: TGTGCCAGCAGCGTAGGTTCGGGGGGTGGCTATGGCTACACCTTC.

The chain has TRBV18 and TRBJ1-3; TRBD1 matches at 11 bases. V trimming: 3 bases; J trimming: 2 bases; junction bases outside the gene matches: 3. This CDR3 is built from 16 residues. Germline lookup yields CDR1 KGHSH and CDR2 LQKENI. The CDR3 is CASSPLGQGAGNTIYF. The CDR3 nucleotides are TGTGCCAGCTCACCGCTGGGACAGGGGGCTGGAAACACCATATATTTT.

The rearrangement joins TRBV7-8 to TRBJ2-7; D is undetermined. The CDR3 extends over 15 amino acids. Germline-derived CDR1 and CDR2 are SGHVS and FQNEAQ. V lost 5 bases to trimming and J lost 4 bases, with 18 bases between them. CDR3 region: CASSPLQGKSYEQYF. The CDR3 nucleotides read TGTGCCAGCAGCCCCCTCCAAGGAAAATCGTACGAGCAGTACTTC.

This clone was picked up one time. The rearrangement uses TRBV4-2 and TRBJ1-1; D is unresolved. CDR1 is LGHNA and CDR2 is YNFKEQ in the germline V gene. CDR3 length: 16 residues. V was shortened by 1 base and J by 7 bases, with 19 bases between the two germline ends. The CDR3 nucleotides read TGTGCCAGCAGCCAAGCCGATGGGCAGATTCTAGGTGAAGCTTTCTTT. Protein: CASSQADGQILGEAFF.

The chain recombines TRBV7-8 with TRBJ1-5, with a tentative D call TRBD1 (6 bases). The germline V gene has CDR1 SGHVS and CDR2 FQNEAQ. The CDR3 sequence is 15 residues long. V lost 2 bases and J 3 bases, leaving 11 bases between the germline ends. The CDR3 region has the DNA TGTGCCAGCAGCTTAATAGGGGGTGTCAATCAGCCCCAGCATTTT. The encoded protein is CASSLIGGVNQPQHF.

The CDR3 spells CASSLPSPEQYF. The CDR3 DNA follows: TGTGCCAGCAGCTTACCATCACCTGAGCAGTACTTC. The chain links TRBV11-2 to TRBJ2-7; D is unresolved. The CDR3 totals 12 residues. Germline CDR1 reads SGHAT; CDR2 reads FQNNGV. V was shortened by 2 bases and J by 7 bases, with 9 bases between the two germline ends.

This clone was seen a single time. This CDR3 reads CASSPTGSSYEQYF. CDR3 DNA sequence: TGTGCCAGCAGTCCGACAGGGAGCTCCTACGAGCAGTACTTC. The chain links TRBV2 to TRBJ2-7, with 7 bases identical to TRBD1. CDR3 length: 14 amino acids. Germline-derived CDR1 and CDR2 are SNHLY and FYNNEI. With V trimmed by 5 bases and J by 0 bases, 4 bases remained unmatched.

The count of this clone is one. This specimen includes other DNA sequences encoding the same CDR3. The V call is TRBV6-5, the J call TRBJ2-2; tentatively, D is TRBD2 (6 bases). Germline CDR1 MNHEY, CDR2 SVGAGI. The length of the CDR3 is 13 residues. The ends were cut back, 6 bases at V and 5 bases at J, with 10 bases in the middle. CDR3 residues: CASRRGGTGELFF. For the CDR3, the DNA is TGTGCCAGCAGGCGGGGAGGTACCGGGGAGCTGTTTTTT.

The CDR3, as DNA: TGTGCCAGCAGCAAAACGGGACTTCTGAGCTCTGGAAACACCATATATTTT. This gives the protein CASSKTGLLSSGNTIYF. The chain uses TRBV7-9 and TRBJ1-3; maybe TRBD1 (5 bases). The CDR3 contains 17 residues. Looked up from germline, CDR1 is SEHNR and CDR2 is FQNEAQ (reference sequence). V gave up 5 bases and J gave up 0 bases, with 17 bases separating them.

J is TRBJ1-2 and V is TRBV2, with 7 bases lining up with TRBD1. The CDR3 loop spans 13 amino acids. The junction had 11 bases not matched to a gene; V was cut back by 9 bases and J by 7 bases. Germline V gene data show CDR1 as SNHLY and CDR2 as FYNNEI. The CDR3 loop reads CASGAQGVGGYTF. The CDR3 coding sequence is TGTGCCAGTGGTGCCCAGGGGGTAGGTGGCTACACCTTC.

The gene calls are TRBV27 and TRBJ1-1, with a weak D call TRBD1 (5 bases). V was cut by 1 base and J by 1 base, with 10 bases left in between. The length of the CDR3 is 15 residues. Germline CDR1 is MNHEY and CDR2 is SMNVEV (reference sequence). CDR3 sequence reads: CASSLWGAGNTEAFF. The CDR3 DNA sequence: TGTGCCAGCAGTTTATGGGGCGCGGGGAACACTGAAGCTTTCTTT.

The chain recombines TRBV6-1 with TRBJ1-2; tentative D call: TRBD1 (6 bases). V was shortened by 6 bases and J by 7 bases, with 12 bases between the two germline ends. CDR1 and CDR2 (germline): MNHNS, SASEGT. CDR3 length: 12 residues. The CDR3 DNA reads as TGTGCCAGCAGGGGGGCCTGGGCTGGCTACACCTTC. Translated: CASRGAWAGYTF.

V and J are TRBV5-6 and TRBJ2-5, with unresolved D. Per germline, CDR1 SGHDT and CDR2 YYEEEE. The germline V and J ends were trimmed by 4 bases and 1 base, with 14 bases remaining between them. This CDR3 has 15 residues. Here the CDR3 reads CASSPLDGFQETQYF. The CDR3 DNA sequence: TGTGCCAGCAGCCCCCTGGACGGTTTCCAAGAGACCCAGTACTTC. The entire variable domain, with the rest obtained from reference TRBV5-6 and TRBJ2-5, is as follows: DAGVTQSPTHLIKTRGQQVTLRCSPKSGHDTVSWYQQALGQGPQFIFQYYEEEERQRGNFPDRFSGHQFPNYSSELNVNALLLGDSALYLCASSPLDGFQETQYFGPGTRLLVL.

Notes on this clone: The junction and the germline gene differ at one end; a read error may be behind it. The rearrangement uses TRBV7-7 and TRBJ2-2, with D possibly matching TRBD1 (6 bases). The germline V gene has CDR1 SSHAT and CDR2 FNYEAQ (reference sequence). The CDR3 contains 14 residues. CDR3 residues: CASSLGTNTGELFF. CDR3 coding DNA: TGTGCTAGCAGCTTAGGGACAAACACCGGGGAGCTGTTTTTT.

The rearrangement uses TRBV6-1 and TRBJ2-1; D might be TRBD2 (6 bases). Trimming took off 0 bases at V and 0 bases at J, with 9 bases between the two ends. CDR1 is MNHNS, CDR2 SASEGT, per germline. CDR3 length: 16 residues. CDR3 coding DNA: TGTGCCAGCAGTGAAGCGCACGGGAGCTCCTACAATGAGCAGTTCTTC. Protein product: CASSEAHGSSYNEQFF.

The chain couples TRBV10-1 to TRBJ2-1; D is perhaps TRBD2 (5 bases). Germline CDR1 reads WNHNN; CDR2 reads SYGVQD (reference sequence). V dropped 5 bases and J dropped 3 bases, with 8 bases sitting between them. The CDR3 totals 13 residues. The CDR3 is CASSPGIYNEQFF. CDR3 in DNA: TGCGCCAGCAGTCCCGGGATCTACAATGAGCAGTTCTTC.

As regards this clone: At the DNA level, this CDR3 is encoded by other sequences in the same sample as well. The genes are TRBV27 and TRBJ1-5; 7 positions match TRBD1. The CDR3 is 13 amino acids. Trimming cost V 6 bases and J 3 bases; bases outside gene matches: 2. Germline assignment: CDR1 MNHEY and CDR2 SMNVEV (reference sequence). The CDR3 nucleotides read TGTGCCAGCAGGGGGACAGTCAATCAGCCCCAGCATTTT. Its protein is CASRGTVNQPQHF.

CDR3 residues: CASSSSRDRVSPLHF. Here the CDR3 DNA reads TGTGCCAGTAGTAGTTCCCGGGACAGGGTTTCACCCCTCCACTTT. This chain joins TRBV19 and TRBJ1-6; 9 bases fit TRBD1. Germline CDR1 LNHDA, CDR2 SQIVND (reference sequence). This CDR3 region has 15 residues. The V and J ends lost 4 bases and 9 bases, in that order; junction bases with no gene match: 7.

The chain recombines TRBV9 with TRBJ1-1; D is unresolved. V dropped 0 bases and J dropped 3 bases, with 12 bases sitting between them. CDR1 and CDR2 from the germline V gene are SGDLS and YYNGEE. The CDR3 is 15 amino acids. CDR3 amino acids: CASSVAPNPYTEAFF. The DNA of the CDR3 is TGTGCCAGCAGCGTAGCACCGAACCCCTACACTGAAGCTTTCTTT.